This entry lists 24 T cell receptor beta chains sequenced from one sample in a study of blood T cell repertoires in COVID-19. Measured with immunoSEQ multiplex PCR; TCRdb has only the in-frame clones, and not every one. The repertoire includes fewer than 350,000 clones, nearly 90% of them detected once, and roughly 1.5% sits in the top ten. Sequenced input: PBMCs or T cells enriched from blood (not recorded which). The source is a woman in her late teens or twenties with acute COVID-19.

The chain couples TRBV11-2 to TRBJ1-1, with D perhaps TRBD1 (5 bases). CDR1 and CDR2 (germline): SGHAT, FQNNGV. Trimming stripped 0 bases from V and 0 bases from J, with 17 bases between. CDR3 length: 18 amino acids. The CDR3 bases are TGTGCCAGCAGCTTAGATCCCTGGACCGGGGGGATGAACACTGAAGCTTTCTTT. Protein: CASSLDPWTGGMNTEAFF.

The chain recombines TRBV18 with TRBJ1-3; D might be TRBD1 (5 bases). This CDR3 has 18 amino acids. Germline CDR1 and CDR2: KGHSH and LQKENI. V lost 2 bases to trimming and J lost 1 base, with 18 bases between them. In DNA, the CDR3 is TGTGCCAGCTCACCATGGGAAGGGGCAGGCTCATCTGGAAACACCATATATTTT. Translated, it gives CASSPWEGAGSSGNTIYF.

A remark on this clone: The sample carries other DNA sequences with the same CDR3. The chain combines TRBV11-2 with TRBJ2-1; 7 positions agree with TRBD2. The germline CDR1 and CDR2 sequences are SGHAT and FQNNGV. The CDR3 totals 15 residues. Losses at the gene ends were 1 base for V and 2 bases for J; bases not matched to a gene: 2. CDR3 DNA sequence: TGTGCCAGCAGCTTAGCGCGGGGGACCTACAATGAGCAGTTCTTC. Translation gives CASSLARGTYNEQFF.

The CDR3 DNA reads TGTGCCAGCAGCTTAATTACCTACGGGGGATCACCCCTCCACTTT. Translation: CASSLITYGGSPLHF. This chain joins TRBV7-6 and TRBJ1-6; D might be TRBD1 (5 bases). CDR3 length: 15 amino acids. Germline-derived CDR1 and CDR2 are SGHVS and FNYEAQ. V shed 2 bases and J shed 10 bases, with 15 bases lying between them.

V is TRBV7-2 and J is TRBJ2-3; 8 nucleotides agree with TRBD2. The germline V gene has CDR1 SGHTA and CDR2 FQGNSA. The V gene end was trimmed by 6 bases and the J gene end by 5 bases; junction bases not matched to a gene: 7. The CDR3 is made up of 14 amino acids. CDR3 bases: TGTGCCAGCAGACGGGAGGGCCCTCAAGATACGCAGTATTTT. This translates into CASRREGPQDTQYF. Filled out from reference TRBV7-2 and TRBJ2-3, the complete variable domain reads GAGVSQSPSNKVTEKGKDVELRCDPISGHTALYWYRQSLGQGLEFLIYFQGNSAPDKSGLPSDRFSAERTGGSVSTLTIQRTQQEDSAVYLCASRREGPQDTQYFGPGTRLTVL.

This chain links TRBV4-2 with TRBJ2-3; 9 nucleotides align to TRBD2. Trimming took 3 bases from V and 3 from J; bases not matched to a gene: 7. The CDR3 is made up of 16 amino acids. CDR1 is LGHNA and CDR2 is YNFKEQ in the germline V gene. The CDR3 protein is CASSHLAGGPTDTQYF. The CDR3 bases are TGTGCCAGCAGCCATTTGGCGGGAGGGCCGACAGATACGCAGTATTTT.

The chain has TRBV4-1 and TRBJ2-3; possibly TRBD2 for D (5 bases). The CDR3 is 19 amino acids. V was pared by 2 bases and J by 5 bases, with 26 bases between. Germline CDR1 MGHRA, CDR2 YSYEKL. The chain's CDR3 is CASSQSAEDRVQLGDTQYF. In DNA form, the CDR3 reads TGCGCCAGCAGCCAAAGTGCAGAGGACCGGGTTCAACTAGGAGATACGCAGTATTTT.

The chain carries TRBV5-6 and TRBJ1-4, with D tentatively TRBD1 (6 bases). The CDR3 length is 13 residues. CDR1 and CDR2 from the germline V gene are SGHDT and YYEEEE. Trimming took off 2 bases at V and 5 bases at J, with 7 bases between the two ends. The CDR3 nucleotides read TGTGCCAGCAGCTTTAGGGGGAATGAAAAACTGTTTTTT. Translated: CASSFRGNEKLFF.

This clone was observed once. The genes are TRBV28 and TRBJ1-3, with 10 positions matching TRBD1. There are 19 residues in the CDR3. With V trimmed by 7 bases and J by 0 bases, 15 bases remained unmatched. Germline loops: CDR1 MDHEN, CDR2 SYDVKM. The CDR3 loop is CASIADRGTKKRSGNTIYF. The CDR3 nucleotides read TGTGCCAGCATTGCGGACAGGGGGACTAAAAAGCGCTCTGGAAACACCATATATTTT. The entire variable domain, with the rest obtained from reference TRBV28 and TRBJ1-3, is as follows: DVKVTQSSRYLVKRTGEKVFLECVQDMDHENMFWYRQDPGLGLRLIYFSYDVKMKEKGDIPEGYSVSREKKERFSLILESASTNQTSMYLCASIADRGTKKRSGNTIYFGEGSWLTVV.

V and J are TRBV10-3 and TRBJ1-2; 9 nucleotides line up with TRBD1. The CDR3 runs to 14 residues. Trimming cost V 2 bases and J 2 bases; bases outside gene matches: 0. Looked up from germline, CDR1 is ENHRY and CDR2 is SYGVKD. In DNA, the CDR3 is TGTGCCATCAGTGAGGGGACAGGGAACTATGGCTACACCTTC. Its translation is CAISEGTGNYGYTF.

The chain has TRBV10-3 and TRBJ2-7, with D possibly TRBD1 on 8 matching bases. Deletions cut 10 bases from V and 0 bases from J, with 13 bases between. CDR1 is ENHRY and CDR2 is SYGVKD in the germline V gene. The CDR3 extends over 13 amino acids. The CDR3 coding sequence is TGTGCCACAGCGGGACAGGACTCCTACGAGCAGTACTTC. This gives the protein CATAGQDSYEQYF.

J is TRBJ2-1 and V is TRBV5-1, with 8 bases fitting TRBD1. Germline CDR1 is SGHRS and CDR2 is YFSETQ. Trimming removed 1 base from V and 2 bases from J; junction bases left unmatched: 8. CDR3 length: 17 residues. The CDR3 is CASSLFAETGAYNEQFF. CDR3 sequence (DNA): TGCGCCAGCAGCTTGTTTGCCGAGACAGGGGCCTACAATGAGCAGTTCTTC.

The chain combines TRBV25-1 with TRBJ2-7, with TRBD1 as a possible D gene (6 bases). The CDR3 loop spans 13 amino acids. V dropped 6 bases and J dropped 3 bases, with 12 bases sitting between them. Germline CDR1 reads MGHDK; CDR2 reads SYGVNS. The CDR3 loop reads CASRVGAGYEQYF. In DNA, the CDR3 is TGTGCCAGCAGGGTGGGGGCTGGCTACGAGCAGTACTTC.

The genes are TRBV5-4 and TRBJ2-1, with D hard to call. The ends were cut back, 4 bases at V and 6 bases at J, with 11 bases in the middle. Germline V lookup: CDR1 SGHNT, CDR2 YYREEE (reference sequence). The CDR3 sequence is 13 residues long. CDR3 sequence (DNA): TGTGCCAGCAGCCGTGTGACTTCCAATGAGCAGTTCTTC. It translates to CASSRVTSNEQFF. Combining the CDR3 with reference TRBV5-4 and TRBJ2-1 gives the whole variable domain ETGVTQSPTHLIKTRGQQVTLRCSSQSGHNTVSWYQQALGQGPQFIFQYYREEENGRGNFPPRFSGLQFPNYSSELNVNALELDDSALYLCASSRVTSNEQFFGPGTRLTVL.

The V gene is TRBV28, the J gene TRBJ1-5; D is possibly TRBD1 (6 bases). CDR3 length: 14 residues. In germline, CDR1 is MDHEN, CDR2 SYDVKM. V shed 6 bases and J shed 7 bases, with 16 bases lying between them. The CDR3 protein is CASREGGAYQPQHF. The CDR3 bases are TGTGCCAGCAGAGAAGGGGGGGCGTACCAGCCCCAGCATTTT.

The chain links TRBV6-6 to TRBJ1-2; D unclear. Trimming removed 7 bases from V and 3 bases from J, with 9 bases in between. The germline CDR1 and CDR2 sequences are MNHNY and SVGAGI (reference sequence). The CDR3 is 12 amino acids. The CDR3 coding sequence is TGTGCCAGCATGTTGTATGACTATGGCTACACCTTC. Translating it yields CASMLYDYGYTF.

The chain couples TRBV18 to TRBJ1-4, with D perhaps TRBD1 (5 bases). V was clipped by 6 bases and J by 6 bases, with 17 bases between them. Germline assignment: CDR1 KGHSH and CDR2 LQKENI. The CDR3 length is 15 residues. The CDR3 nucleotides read TGTGCCAGCTCCCCAACGTTGGGGCGAGATGAAAAACTGTTTTTT. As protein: CASSPTLGRDEKLFF.

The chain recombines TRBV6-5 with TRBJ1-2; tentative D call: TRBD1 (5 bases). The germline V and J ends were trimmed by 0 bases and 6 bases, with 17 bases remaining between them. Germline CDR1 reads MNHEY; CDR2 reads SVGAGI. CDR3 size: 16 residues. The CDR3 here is CASSYSSIRGRDGYTF. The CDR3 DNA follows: TGTGCCAGCAGTTACTCGAGTATTCGGGGGAGGGATGGCTACACCTTC.

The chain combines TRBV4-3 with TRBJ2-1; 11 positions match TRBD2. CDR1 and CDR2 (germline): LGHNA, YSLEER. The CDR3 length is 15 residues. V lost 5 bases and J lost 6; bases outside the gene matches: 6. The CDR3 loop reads CASSYSGRVSNEQFF. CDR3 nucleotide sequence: TGCGCCAGCAGCTATAGCGGGAGGGTTTCCAATGAGCAGTTCTTC.

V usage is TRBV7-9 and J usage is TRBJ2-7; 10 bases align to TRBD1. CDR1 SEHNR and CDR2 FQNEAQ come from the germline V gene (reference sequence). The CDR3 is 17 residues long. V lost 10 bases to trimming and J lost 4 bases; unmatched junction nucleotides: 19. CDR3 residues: CATTGTGELADTYEQYF. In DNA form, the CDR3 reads TGTGCCACTACCGGGACAGGGGAACTAGCGGACACTTACGAGCAGTACTTC.

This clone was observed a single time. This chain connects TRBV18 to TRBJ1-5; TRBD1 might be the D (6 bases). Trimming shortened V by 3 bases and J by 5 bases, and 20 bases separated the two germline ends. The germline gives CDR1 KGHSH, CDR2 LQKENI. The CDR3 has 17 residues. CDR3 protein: CASSPASGHPADQPQHF. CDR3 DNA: TGTGCCAGCTCACCGGCGTCGGGACACCCGGCGGATCAGCCCCAGCATTTT.

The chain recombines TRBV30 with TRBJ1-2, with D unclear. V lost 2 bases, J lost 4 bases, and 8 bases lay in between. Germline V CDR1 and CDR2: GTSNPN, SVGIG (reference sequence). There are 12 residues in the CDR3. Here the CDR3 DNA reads TGTGCCTGGAGTCAAAGCGCCTATGGCTACACCTTC. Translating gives CAWSQSAYGYTF.

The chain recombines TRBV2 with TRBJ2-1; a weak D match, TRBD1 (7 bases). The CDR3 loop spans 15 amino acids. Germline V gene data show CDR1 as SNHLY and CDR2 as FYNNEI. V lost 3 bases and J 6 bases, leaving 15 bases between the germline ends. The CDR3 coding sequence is TGTGCCAGCAGTGAGGGCAGGGGGGCTCTCAATGAGCAGTTCTTC. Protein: CASSEGRGALNEQFF.

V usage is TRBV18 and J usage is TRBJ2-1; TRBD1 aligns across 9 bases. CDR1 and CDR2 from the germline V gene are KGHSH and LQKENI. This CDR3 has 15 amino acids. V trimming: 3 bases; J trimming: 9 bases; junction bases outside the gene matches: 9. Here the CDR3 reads CASSPGTGSLGEQFF. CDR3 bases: TGTGCCAGCTCACCCGGGACAGGGTCTCTCGGTGAGCAGTTCTTC.